Listed below are T cell receptor beta chains from one sample, sequenced in a study of CD8 T cells in ankylosing spondylitis. MiXCR, applied by TCRdb to the 5' RACE reads, yields one record per CDR3 protein. The repertoire includes about 390,000 distinct CDR3 sequences, approximately 20% of them detected once, and approximately 15% sits in the top ten. The sequencing input was blood, either unsorted or a sorted T cell fraction (not recorded which). The source is a male donor with ankylosing spondylitis. Both conserved end residues are part of each CDR3. The order of the fields is D gene, J gene, V gene, CDR3 protein. The D gene is left open where the match is weak.

>.|TRBJ1-2|TRBV20-1
CSARNVQATYGYTF
>.|TRBJ2-4|TRBV10-3
CAIGEDKNIQYF
>.|TRBJ1-2|TRBV20-1
CSARTIRGYTF
>.|TRBJ2-3|TRBV3-1
CASTDTDTQYF
>TRBD2|TRBJ2-1|TRBV6-1
CASRSGRGESNEQFF
>.|TRBJ1-2|TRBV20-1
CSAREGGHASGYTF
>TRBD1|TRBJ1-2|TRBV7-2
CASSLAQGTGAGYTF
>.|TRBJ2-7|TRBV15
CATSRSRGPFYEQYF
>.|TRBJ1-1|TRBV6-1
CASGRIGMNTEAFF
>TRBD1|TRBJ2-3|TRBV7-8
CASSSQGLVTDTQYF
>.|TRBJ2-1|TRBV29-1
CSLLEASYNEQFF
>TRBD2|TRBJ2-2|TRBV4-1
CASSQDRLAGPNTGELFF
>TRBD1|TRBJ2-7|TRBV10-3
CAISPRDSDYEQYF
>.|TRBJ2-7|TRBV9
CASSVASLLGEQYF
>.|TRBJ2-5|TRBV7-8
CASSYLRTGSETQYF
>TRBD2|TRBJ2-3|TRBV11-2
CASMGSGGPRDTQYF
>TRBD2|TRBJ2-3|TRBV15
CATSRGLAGGVDTQYF
>.|TRBJ2-7|TRBV29-1
CSVVDQAGEYF
>.|TRBJ2-1|TRBV6-5
CASSYVGGSLYNEQFF
>.|TRBJ2-3|TRBV28
CASSQGTTFTDTQYF
>.|TRBJ2-3|TRBV6-5
CASSYGGSTDTQYF
>.|TRBJ2-1|TRBV5-1
CASSFINEQFF
>.|TRBJ2-1|TRBV14
CASSLGLGDEQFF
>TRBD2|TRBJ2-7|TRBV7-2
CASSLAGGLEQYF
>.|TRBJ2-7|TRBV7-6
CASSLGVGVPSSYEQYF
>.|TRBJ1-1|TRBV18
CASSPIKGAGNTEAFF
>.|TRBJ1-1|TRBV5-1
CASSQDSNTEAFF
>.|TRBJ2-5|TRBV5-1
CASSPRTAKPTFQETQYF
>.|TRBJ2-1|TRBV15
CATSRDGQGYEQFF
>.|TRBJ1-1|TRBV28
CASSLPTANTEAFF
>.|TRBJ2-3|TRBV20-1
CSARPGTSTDTQYF
>TRBD1|TRBJ2-1|TRBV5-1
CASSSRDSTAEQFF
>.|TRBJ2-5|TRBV12-3/TRBV12-4
CASSFTAPQETQYF
>TRBD2|TRBJ2-3|TRBV12-3/TRBV12-4
CASSFGRGGDTQYF